Shown below are 23 T cell receptor beta chains from a single sample sequenced in a study of vaccination effects on CD4 cells after COVID-19. Their recognized antigens are unknown. TCRdb's table, derived via immunoSEQ multiplex PCR, lists solely in-frame clones and lacks some. The repertoire holds about 45,000 clones, with 70% as singletons. Investigators separated out CD4+ T cells once around 11 days of culture had passed. Each participant received a vaccine that was either BNT162b2 or mRNA-1273, given as two doses. This specimen consisted of CD4+ T cells from PBMCs cultured without peptide, obtained after COVID-19 vaccination. The source of these receptors is a human donor who received a COVID-19 vaccine.

The CDR3 DNA is TGTGCCAGCAGTGACCTCGCCGGCACAGATACGCAGTATTTT. Protein: CASSDLAGTDTQYF. The chain uses TRBV6-2 or TRBV6-3 and TRBJ2-3, with no clear D. The germline gives CDR1 MNHEY, CDR2 SVGEGT. This CDR3 contains 14 residues. Trimming stripped 5 bases from V and 1 base from J, with 10 bases between.

This clone has a handful of counts. This chain connects TRBV21-1 to TRBJ2-5. TRBV21-1 is listed as a pseudogene. The length of the CDR3 is 17 residues. The CDR3 is CASSKQHRVLMGETQYF. In nucleotides, the CDR3 is TGTGCCAGCAGCAAACAGCACCGGGTACTTATGGGGGAGACCCAGTACTTC.

The chain recombines TRBV19 with TRBJ1-2; 8 bases are shared with TRBD1. The CDR3 has 16 amino acids. Germline-derived CDR1 and CDR2 are LNHDA and SQIVND (reference sequence). J was trimmed by 0 bases and V by 3 bases; bases with no gene match: 6. CDR3 bases: TGTGCCAGTAGTATTACGGGGGGACAGGCTAACTATGGCTACACCTTC. Amino acid sequence: CASSITGGQANYGYTF. Drawing the rest from reference TRBV19 and TRBJ1-2, the complete variable domain is DGGITQSPKYLFRKEGQNVTLSCEQNLNHDAMYWYRQDPGQGLRLIYYSQIVNDFQKGDIAEGYSVSREKKESFPLTVTSAQKNPTAFYLCASSITGGQANYGYTFGSGTRLTVV.

The V and J genes are TRBV3-1 (or the pseudogene TRBV3-2) and TRBJ1-4; tentative D call: TRBD1 (5 bases). CDR3 length: 14 residues. V lost 3 bases and J lost 7, with 12 bases in between. Germline values: CDR1 LGHDT, CDR2 YNNKEL (reference sequence). This chain's CDR3 is CASSQTVGGEKLFF. The CDR3, as DNA: TGTGCCAGCAGCCAGACGGTGGGGGGTGAAAAACTGTTTTTT.

This clone was seen just once. The chain recombines TRBV7-2 with TRBJ1-5; 7 nucleotides match TRBD1. Germline V gene lookup returns CDR1 SGHTA and CDR2 FQGNSA. This CDR3 spans 16 amino acids. V lost 2 bases and J lost 4; bases outside the gene matches: 8. The CDR3 sequence: CASSLNWDSVNQPQHF. The CDR3 DNA reads as TGTGCCAGCAGCTTAAATTGGGACAGTGTAAATCAGCCCCAGCATTTT.

This clone was counted a few times. The rearrangement links TRBV30 to TRBJ2-2; 8 bases are shared with TRBD1. V was clipped by 5 bases and J by 6 bases; unmatched bases: 5. The CDR3 is 13 amino acids. Germline V gene lookup returns CDR1 GTSNPN and CDR2 SVGIG (reference sequence). The CDR3: CAWVPGGAGELFF. The DNA for the CDR3 is TGTGCCTGGGTGCCAGGGGGCGCCGGGGAGCTGTTTTTT. The full variable domain, with the rest looked up from reference TRBV30 and TRBJ2-2, is SQTIHQWPATLVQPVGSPLSLECTVEGTSNPNLYWYRQAAGRGLQLLFYSVGIGQISSEVPQNLSASRPQDRQFILSSKKLLLSDSGFYLCAWVPGGAGELFFGEGSRLTVL.

This clone was counted a few times. The chain joins TRBV5-1 to TRBJ2-7, with a possible D match to TRBD1 (5 bases). The CDR3 totals 15 residues. V lost 0 bases to trimming and J lost 0 bases, with 10 bases between them. Germline V gene lookup returns CDR1 SGHRS and CDR2 YFSETQ. This chain's CDR3 is CASSLEGRSSYEQYF. CDR3 DNA sequence: TGCGCCAGCAGCTTGGAGGGGCGGAGCTCCTACGAGCAGTACTTC.

This chain joins TRBV5-1 and TRBJ2-7; D might be TRBD1 (6 bases). Germline assignment: CDR1 SGHRS and CDR2 YFSETQ. V lost 4 bases to trimming and J lost 4 bases, with 12 bases between them. The CDR3 is 13 amino acids. CDR3 coding DNA: TGCGCCAGCAGCGCAGGGGAGTCTTACGAGCAGTACTTC. Its translation: CASSAGESYEQYF.

A word on this clone: Other DNA sequences within the sample encode an identical CDR3. The chain employs TRBV5-4 and TRBJ2-3, with unresolved D. CDR1 SGHNT and CDR2 YYREEE come from the germline V gene (reference sequence). CDR3 length: 12 residues. The V and J ends lost 4 bases and 0 bases respectively, with 3 bases between them. The CDR3 region is CASSPSTDTQYF. CDR3 DNA sequence: TGTGCCAGCAGCCCTAGCACAGATACGCAGTATTTT.

The chain joins TRBV4-1 to TRBJ2-2; D unclear. This CDR3 has 13 amino acids. Germline-derived CDR1 and CDR2 are MGHRA and YSYEKL. V was clipped by 7 bases and J by 5 bases, with 11 bases between them. The CDR3 protein is CASMSVPTGELFF. CDR3 DNA: TGCGCCAGCATGAGCGTCCCGACCGGGGAGCTGTTTTTT.

This chain connects TRBV12-3 or TRBV12-4 to TRBJ2-5; D possibly uses TRBD1 or TRBD2 (6 bases each). The CDR3 is 12 residues long. V lost 8 bases and J 4 bases, leaving 11 bases between the germline ends. As DNA, the CDR3 is TGTGCCAGCGTGGGGGGCGGAGAGACCCAGTACTTC. It specifies CASVGGGETQYF.

V usage is TRBV27 and J usage is TRBJ2-7; a weak D match, TRBD1 (5 bases). V shed 1 base and J shed 5 bases, with 21 bases lying between them. The CDR3 length is 17 residues. Germline V gives CDR1 MNHEY, CDR2 SMNVEV (reference sequence). CDR3 amino acids: CASSLYGIRARGNEQYF. The CDR3 nucleotides are TGTGCCAGCAGTTTATACGGAATCAGGGCTCGAGGTAACGAGCAGTACTTC.

The chain couples TRBV5-4 to TRBJ1-4; weak D call: TRBD1 (5 bases). Germline loops: CDR1 SGHNT, CDR2 YYREEE (reference sequence). The CDR3 has 15 residues. V was clipped by 4 bases and J by 7 bases, with 17 bases between them. CDR3 sequence reads: CASSPRVGEGEKLFF. DNA of the CDR3: TGTGCCAGCAGCCCCCGTGTAGGGGAAGGTGAAAAACTGTTTTTT.

The CDR3 loop is CASSFTGTGAGETQYF. CDR3 sequence (DNA): TGCGCCAGCAGCTTCACCGGGACAGGGGCTGGGGAGACCCAGTACTTC. V gene TRBV5-1 combines with J gene TRBJ2-5; TRBD1 matches at 10 bases. Germline V lookup: CDR1 SGHRS, CDR2 YFSETQ. The J segment lost 5 bases and the V segment lost 2 bases, leaving 9 bases of the junction unmatched. CDR3 length equals 16 residues.

The chain uses TRBV2 and TRBJ2-7; unclear D gene. CDR1 is SNHLY, CDR2 FYNNEI, per germline. V was pared by 6 bases and J by 5 bases, with 14 bases between. The CDR3 consists of 13 residues. CDR3 coding DNA: TGTGCCAGCAGGATTACCCGGACGGACGAGCAGTACTTC. Amino acids: CASRITRTDEQYF.

V and J are TRBV10-2 and TRBJ2-5; TRBD1 or TRBD2 may be the D gene (5 bases each). CDR3 length: 14 residues. The germline V gene has CDR1 WSHSY and CDR2 SAAADI. Deletions cut 2 bases from V and 9 bases from J, with 16 bases between. DNA of the CDR3: TGCGCCAGCAGTGAGGTGGGGGTCCGCAGGGCCCAGTACTTC. It is translated as CASSEVGVRRAQYF.

This CDR3 reads CASSETSNTGELFF. CDR3 DNA: TGTGCCAGCAGTGAAACTAGCAACACCGGGGAGCTGTTTTTT. The rearrangement links TRBV6-1 to TRBJ2-2; D may be TRBD2 (6 bases). Germline CDR1 MNHNS, CDR2 SASEGT. This CDR3 region has 14 residues. V was pared by 2 bases and J by 2 bases, with 6 bases between.

This clone was counted a few times. The chain combines TRBV19 with TRBJ2-6, with 15 bases lining up with TRBD2. CDR3 length equals 20 residues. With V trimmed by 1 base and J by 2 bases, 6 bases remained unmatched. Germline CDR1 is LNHDA and CDR2 is SQIVND (reference sequence). The CDR3 nucleotides are TGTGCCAGTAGTATAGGGGTCGGACTAGCGGGGGGGCCTGGGGCCAACGTCCTGACTTTC. Amino acids: CASSIGVGLAGGPGANVLTF.

The genes are TRBV7-6 and TRBJ2-5; TRBD1 matches at 7 bases. The germline V gene encodes CDR1 SGHVS and CDR2 FNYEAQ. The CDR3 covers 15 residues. The junction had 10 bases not matched to a gene; V was cut back by 4 bases and J by 5 bases. CDR3: CASSYTRTGLETQYF. CDR3 in DNA: TGTGCCAGCAGCTACACTCGGACAGGCTTGGAGACCCAGTACTTC. Filled out from reference TRBV7-6 and TRBJ2-5, the complete variable domain reads GAGVSQSPRYKVTKRGQDVALRCDPISGHVSLYWYRQALGQGPEFLTYFNYEAQQDKSGLPNDRFSAERPEGSISTLTIQRTEQRDSAMYRCASSYTRTGLETQYFGPGTRLLVL.

J is TRBJ2-3 and V is TRBV7-9; D may be TRBD2 (6 bases). Deletions cut 6 bases from V and 4 bases from J, with 17 bases between. The V gene's germline CDR1 is SEHNR and CDR2 FQNEAQ (reference sequence). CDR3 length: 15 residues. The CDR3 DNA sequence: TGTGCCAGCAGGCAAGGAGGGCGGAGAGCAGATACGCAGTATTTT. It translates to CASRQGGRRADTQYF.

J is TRBJ1-2 and V is TRBV12-3 or TRBV12-4; tentative D call: TRBD1 (5 bases). Trimming removed 3 bases from V and 8 bases from J, with 13 bases in between. The CDR3 consists of 13 residues. Here the CDR3 reads CASSFRDLRGYTF. The DNA of the CDR3 is TGTGCCAGCAGTTTCCGGGACTTGCGAGGCTACACCTTC.

The chain joins TRBV23-1 to TRBJ2-2; tentative D call: TRBD2 (5 bases). TRBV23-1 is classed as an ORF, of uncertain function. The CDR3 consists of 14 residues. The V end was cut by 4 bases, the J end by 7 bases, with 13 bases between. In nucleotides, the CDR3 is TGCGCCAGCAGTCGGTCGGACTCCAGCGGGGAGCTGTTTTTT. As protein: CASSRSDSSGELFF.

This clone was counted a few times. The chain links TRBV5-4 to TRBJ2-5; 7 nucleotides align to TRBD1. Per germline, CDR1 SGHNT and CDR2 YYREEE (reference sequence). CDR3 length equals 12 residues. Germline trimming cut 5 bases from V and 5 bases from J; bases unmatched to any gene: 3. CDR3 bases: TGTGCCAGCAGGTCCAGGGGGGAGACCCAGTACTTC. This gives the protein CASRSRGETQYF. Drawing the rest from reference TRBV5-4 and TRBJ2-5, the complete variable domain is ETGVTQSPTHLIKTRGQQVTLRCSSQSGHNTVSWYQQALGQGPQFIFQYYREEENGRGNFPPRFSGLQFPNYSSELNVNALELDDSALYLCASRSRGETQYFGPGTRLLVL.